These 8 T cell receptor beta chains came from one sample sequenced in a study of T cells after yellow fever vaccination. Via MiXCR, TCRdb re-called the 5' RACE reads, giving one row per CDR3 protein. The data contain around 400,000 distinct CDR3 sequences, 9.5% to 13% of them singletons. The sample was PBMCs, taken on the day of the first yellow fever vaccination. These receptors were taken from a man aged 18 to 30 who received the YFV17D yellow fever vaccine.

This clonotype was counted between two and nine times. This sequence joins TRBV20-1 and TRBJ1-4; 7 nucleotides align to TRBD1. The V gene's germline CDR1 is DFQATT and CDR2 SNEGSKA (reference sequence). This CDR3 is 14 amino acids long. V lost 0 bases, J lost 5 bases, and 3 bases stayed unmatched. The CDR3 reads CSARETGSNEKLFF. CDR3 coding DNA: TGCAGTGCTAGAGAGACAGGGTCCAATGAAAAACTGTTTTTT.

This clonotype was found many times. The chain has TRBV7-2 and TRBJ2-5; 10 bases are shared with TRBD1. Germline V gene sequence: CDR1 SGHTA, CDR2 FQGNSA. The CDR3 is 16 amino acids. V was clipped by 5 bases and J by 4 bases; unmatched bases: 10. The CDR3 region is CASSTAHGTGVETQYF. DNA of the CDR3: TGTGCCAGCAGCACCGCGCACGGGACAGGGGTAGAGACCCAGTACTTC.

This clonotype appeared a few times. V gene TRBV7-9 combines with J gene TRBJ1-2; 7 bases match TRBD1. The CDR3 sequence is 12 residues long. The germline V gene encodes CDR1 SEHNR and CDR2 FQNEAQ (reference sequence). The trim removed 7 bases at V and 4 bases at J, leaving 3 bases unmatched. CDR3 nucleotide sequence: TGTGCCAGCACGGACAGGTCCTATGGCTACACCTTC. It yields the protein CASTDRSYGYTF.

The chain combines TRBV6-1 with TRBJ2-3; 7 bases map to TRBD1. CDR1 and CDR2 from the germline V gene are MNHNS and SASEGT. There are 14 residues in the CDR3. Unmatched junction bases numbered 6, after V lost 6 bases and J lost 3 bases. The CDR3 spells CASRRDSLTDTQYF. CDR3 nucleotides: TGTGCCAGCAGACGGGACAGCTTAACAGATACGCAGTATTTT.

This clonotype turned up a few times. This chain uses TRBV7-3 with TRBJ1-1, with TRBD1 as a possible D gene (6 bases). V gave up 2 bases and J gave up 7 bases, with 20 bases separating them. This CDR3 region has 16 residues. Germline CDR1 is SGHTA and CDR2 is FQGTGA. This CDR3 reads CASSLVGGAEFSEAFF. The CDR3 DNA is TGTGCCAGCAGCTTAGTCGGGGGCGCCGAATTCAGTGAAGCTTTCTTT.

The table lists this clonotype with a few counts. This chain connects TRBV5-1 to TRBJ1-6; TRBD1 aligns across 9 bases. This CDR3 spans 15 amino acids. Germline V gives CDR1 SGHRS, CDR2 YFSETQ. The V and J ends lost 3 bases and 8 bases, in that order; junction bases with no gene match: 6. In DNA, the CDR3 is TGCGCCAGCAGCTCACAGGGGGCCAACTATTCACCCCTCCACTTT. It encodes CASSSQGANYSPLHF.

This clonotype occurred many times. The chain employs TRBV20-1 and TRBJ2-2, with 10 bases that match TRBD2. From germline, CDR1 is DFQATT and CDR2 SNEGSKA (reference sequence). The CDR3 spans 15 residues. V shed 4 bases and J 3 bases; nucleotides not matched to a gene: 5. CDR3 loop: CSATIGTSDTGELFF. The CDR3 coding sequence is TGCAGTGCTACCATCGGGACTAGCGACACCGGGGAGCTGTTTTTT.

The sample holds a few counts of this clonotype. The chain joins TRBV6-5 to TRBJ2-3; 7 bases are a match to TRBD2. With V trimmed by 0 bases and J by 2 bases, 5 bases remained unmatched. The CDR3 sequence is 16 residues long. The germline CDR1 and CDR2 sequences are MNHEY and SVGAGI. CDR3 loop: CASSYSKGLPTDTQYF. As DNA, the CDR3 is TGTGCCAGCAGTTACTCGAAGGGACTACCCACAGATACGCAGTATTTT.